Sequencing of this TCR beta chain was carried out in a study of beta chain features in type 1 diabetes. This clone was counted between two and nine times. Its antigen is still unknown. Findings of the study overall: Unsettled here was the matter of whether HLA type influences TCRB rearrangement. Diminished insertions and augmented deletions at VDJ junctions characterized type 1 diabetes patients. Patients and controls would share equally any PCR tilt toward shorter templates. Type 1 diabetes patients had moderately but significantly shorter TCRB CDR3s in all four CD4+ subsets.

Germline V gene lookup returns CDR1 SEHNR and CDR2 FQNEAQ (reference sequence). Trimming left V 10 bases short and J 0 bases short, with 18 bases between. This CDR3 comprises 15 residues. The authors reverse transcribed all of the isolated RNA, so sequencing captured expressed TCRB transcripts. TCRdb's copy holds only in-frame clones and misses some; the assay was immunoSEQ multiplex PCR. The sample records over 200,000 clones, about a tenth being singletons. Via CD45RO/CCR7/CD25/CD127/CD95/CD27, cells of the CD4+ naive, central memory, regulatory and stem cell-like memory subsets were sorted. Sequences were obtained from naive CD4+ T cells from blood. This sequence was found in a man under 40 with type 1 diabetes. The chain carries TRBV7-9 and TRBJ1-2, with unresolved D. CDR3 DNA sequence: TGTGCCATCTCGTTGGAGGCAACTCCTAACTATGGCTACACCTTC. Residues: CAISLEATPNYGYTF. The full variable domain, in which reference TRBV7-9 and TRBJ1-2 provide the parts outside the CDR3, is DTGVSQNPRHKITKRGQNVTFRCDPISEHNRLYWYRQTLGQGPEFLTYFQNEAQLEKSRLLSDRFSAERPKGSFSTLEIQRTEQGDSAMYLCAISLEATPNYGYTFGSGTRLTVV.